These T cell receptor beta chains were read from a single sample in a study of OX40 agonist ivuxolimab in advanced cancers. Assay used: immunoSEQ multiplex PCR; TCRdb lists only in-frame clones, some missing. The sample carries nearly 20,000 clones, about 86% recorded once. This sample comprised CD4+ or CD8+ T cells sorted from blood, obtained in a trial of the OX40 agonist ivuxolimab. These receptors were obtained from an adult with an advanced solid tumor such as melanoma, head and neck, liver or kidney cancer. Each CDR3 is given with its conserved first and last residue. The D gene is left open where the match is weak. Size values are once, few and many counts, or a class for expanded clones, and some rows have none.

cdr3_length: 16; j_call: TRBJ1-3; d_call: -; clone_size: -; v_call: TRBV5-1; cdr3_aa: CASSSVGPNSGNTIYF; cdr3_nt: TGCGCCAGCAGCTCCGTCGGACCCAACTCTGGAAACACCATATATTTT
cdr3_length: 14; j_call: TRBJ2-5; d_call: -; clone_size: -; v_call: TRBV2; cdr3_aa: CASSGTTGQETQYF; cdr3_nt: TGTGCCAGCTCAGGAACGACTGGGCAAGAGACCCAGTACTTC
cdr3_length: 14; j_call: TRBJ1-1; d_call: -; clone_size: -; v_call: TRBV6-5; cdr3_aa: CASSRGGENTEAFF; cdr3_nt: TGTGCCAGCAGTCGTGGGGGGGAGAACACTGAAGCTTTCTTT
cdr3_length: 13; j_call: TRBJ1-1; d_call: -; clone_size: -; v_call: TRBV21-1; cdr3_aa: CASSKDGNTEAFF; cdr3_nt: TGTGCCAGCAGCAAAGACGGGAACACTGAAGCTTTCTTT
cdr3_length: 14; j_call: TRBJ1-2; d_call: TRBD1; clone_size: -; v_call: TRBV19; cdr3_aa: CASSMLQGAYGYTF; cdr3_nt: TGTGCCAGTAGTATGTTACAGGGGGCCTATGGCTACACCTTC
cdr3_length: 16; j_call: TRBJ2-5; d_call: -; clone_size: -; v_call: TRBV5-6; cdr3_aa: CASSLTSSLYQETQYF; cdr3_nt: TGTGCCAGCAGCTTGACGTCTAGCTTGTACCAAGAGACCCAGTACTTC
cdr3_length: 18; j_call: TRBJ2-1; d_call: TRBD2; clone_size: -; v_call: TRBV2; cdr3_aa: CASSETRTSGGAPGKKFF; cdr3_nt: TGTGCCAGCAGTGAAACCAGGACTAGCGGGGGGGCCCCGGGTAAGAAGTTCTTC
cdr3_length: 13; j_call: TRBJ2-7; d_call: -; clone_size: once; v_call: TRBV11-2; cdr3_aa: CASSFHRDREQYF; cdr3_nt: TGTGCCAGCAGCTTTCACAGGGATCGCGAGCAGTACTTC
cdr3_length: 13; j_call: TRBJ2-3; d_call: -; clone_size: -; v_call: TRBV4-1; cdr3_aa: CASSQTRSDTQYF; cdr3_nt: TGCGCCAGCAGCCAGACTCGGTCAGATACGCAGTATTTT
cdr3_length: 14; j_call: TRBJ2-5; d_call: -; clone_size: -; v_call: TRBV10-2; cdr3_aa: CASMLTGSLGEQYF; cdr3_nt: TGCGCCAGCATGCTAACAGGGTCCCTAGGGGAGCAGTACTTC
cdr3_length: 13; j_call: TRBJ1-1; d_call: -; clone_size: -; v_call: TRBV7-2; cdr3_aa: CASSLEGATEAFF; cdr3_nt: TGTGCCAGCAGCTTAGAGGGAGCCACTGAAGCTTTCTTT
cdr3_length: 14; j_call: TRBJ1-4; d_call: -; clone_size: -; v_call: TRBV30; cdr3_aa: CAWSHRGDNEKLFF; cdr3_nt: TGTGCCTGGAGCCACAGAGGGGATAATGAAAAACTGTTTTTT
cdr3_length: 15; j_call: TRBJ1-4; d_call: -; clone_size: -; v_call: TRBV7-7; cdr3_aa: CASSLSIGQGGKLFF; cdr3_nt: TGTGCTAGCAGCTTGAGTATAGGACAAGGCGGAAAACTGTTTTTT
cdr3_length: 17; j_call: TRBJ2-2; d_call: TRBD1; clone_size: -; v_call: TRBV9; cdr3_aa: CASRKERQGVKGGELFF; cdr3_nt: TGTGCCAGCAGGAAAGAGAGACAGGGGGTTAAGGGCGGGGAGCTGTTTTTT
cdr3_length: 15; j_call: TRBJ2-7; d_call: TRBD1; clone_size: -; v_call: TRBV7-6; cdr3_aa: CASSSSGTGGGEQYF; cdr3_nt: TGTGCCAGCAGCTCTTCCGGGACAGGGGGCGGTGAGCAGTACTTC
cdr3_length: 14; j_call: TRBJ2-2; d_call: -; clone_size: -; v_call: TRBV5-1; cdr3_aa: CASSFQGNTGELFF; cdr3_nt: TGCGCCAGCAGCTTCCAGGGGAACACCGGGGAGCTGTTTTTT
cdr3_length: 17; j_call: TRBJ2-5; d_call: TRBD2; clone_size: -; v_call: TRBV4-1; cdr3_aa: CASSQDKGLAGAQEQYF; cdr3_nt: TGCGCCAGCAGCCAAGATAAAGGACTAGCGGGAGCGCAAGAGCAGTACTTC
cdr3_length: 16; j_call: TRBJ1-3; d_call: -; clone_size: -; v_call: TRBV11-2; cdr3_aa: CASSLRPASAGNTIYF; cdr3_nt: TGTGCCAGCAGCTTAAGGCCGGCGAGCGCTGGAAACACCATATATTTT
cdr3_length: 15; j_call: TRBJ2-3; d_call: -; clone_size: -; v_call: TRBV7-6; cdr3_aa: CASSLDGSSTDTQYF; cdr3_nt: TGTGCCAGCAGCCTTGACGGGAGTAGCACAGATACGCAGTATTTT
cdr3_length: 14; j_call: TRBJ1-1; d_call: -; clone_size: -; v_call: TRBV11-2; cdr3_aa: CASSLAGLNTEAFF; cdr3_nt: TGTGCCAGCAGCTTAGCTGGCCTTAACACTGAAGCTTTCTTT
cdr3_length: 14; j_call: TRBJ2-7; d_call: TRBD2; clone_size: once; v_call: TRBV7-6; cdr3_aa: CASSLDASGRDQYF; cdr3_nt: TGTGCCAGCAGCTTAGATGCTAGCGGGAGGGATCAGTACTTC
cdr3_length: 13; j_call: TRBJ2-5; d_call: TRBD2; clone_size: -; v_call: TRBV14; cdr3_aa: CASSQAERGTQYF; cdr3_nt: TGTGCCAGCAGCCAAGCTGAGCGGGGGACCCAGTACTTC
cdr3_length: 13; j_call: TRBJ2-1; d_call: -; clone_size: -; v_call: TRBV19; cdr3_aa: CASRRDVVHEQFF; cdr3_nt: TGTGCCAGTAGGCGGGACGTGGTCCATGAGCAGTTCTTC
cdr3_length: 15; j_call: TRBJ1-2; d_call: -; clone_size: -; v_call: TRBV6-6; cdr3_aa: CASSPRTAGGYGYTF; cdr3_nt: TGTGCCAGCAGCCCTAGGACAGCCGGTGGCTATGGCTACACCTTC
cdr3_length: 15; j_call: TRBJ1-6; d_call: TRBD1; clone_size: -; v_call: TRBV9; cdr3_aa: CASSARQGANSPLHF; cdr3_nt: TGTGCCAGCAGCGCCCGACAGGGGGCCAATTCACCCCTCCACTTT
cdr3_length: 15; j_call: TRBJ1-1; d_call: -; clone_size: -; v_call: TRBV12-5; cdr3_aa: CASGLVRSLLTEAFF; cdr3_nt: TGTGCTAGTGGTTTGGTACGTTCACTGCTGACTGAAGCTTTCTTT